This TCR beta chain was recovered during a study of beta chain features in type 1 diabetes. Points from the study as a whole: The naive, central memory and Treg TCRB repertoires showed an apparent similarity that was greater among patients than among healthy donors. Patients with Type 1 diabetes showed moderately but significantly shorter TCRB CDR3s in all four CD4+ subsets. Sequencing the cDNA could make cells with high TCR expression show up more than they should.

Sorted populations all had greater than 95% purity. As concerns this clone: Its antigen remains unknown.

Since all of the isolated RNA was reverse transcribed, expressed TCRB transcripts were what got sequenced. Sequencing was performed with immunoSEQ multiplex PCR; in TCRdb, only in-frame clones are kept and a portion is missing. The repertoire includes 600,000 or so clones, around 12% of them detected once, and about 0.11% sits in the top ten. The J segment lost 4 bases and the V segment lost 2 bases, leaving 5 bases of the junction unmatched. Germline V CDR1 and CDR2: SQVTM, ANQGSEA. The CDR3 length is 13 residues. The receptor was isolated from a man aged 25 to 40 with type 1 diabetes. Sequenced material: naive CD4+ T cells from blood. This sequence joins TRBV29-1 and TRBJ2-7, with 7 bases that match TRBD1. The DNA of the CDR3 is TGCAGCGTTGAAACCGGGACAGCTTACGAGCAGTACTTC. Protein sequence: CSVETGTAYEQYF.